This passage covers 24 T cell receptor beta chains from one sample sequenced in a study of cytomegalovirus exposure and HLA in healthy donors. With 60 Vbeta and 13 Jbeta primers, the PCR was carried out. The data were produced by immunoSEQ multiplex PCR, yet TCRdb's version contains in-frame clones alone and is incomplete. The sample consists of approximately 45,000 clones, over 60% of them appearing once. The source material was PBMCs. Receptors originate from a woman aged 25 to 39 in good health and CMV-seronegative.

This clone showed up just a few times. The chain recombines TRBV7-2 with TRBJ2-7; 9 nucleotides agree with TRBD1. Trimming at V came to 5 bases and at J to 5 bases, leaving 4 bases not matched to a gene. The CDR3 has 13 residues. Germline V CDR1 and CDR2: SGHTA, FQGNSA. The CDR3 spells CASSVRDRDEQYF. CDR3 nucleotide sequence: TGTGCCAGCAGCGTCCGGGACAGGGACGAGCAGTACTTC.

This sequence joins TRBV5-4 and TRBJ2-1; 13 bases fit TRBD2. This CDR3 has 14 amino acids. The germline CDR1 and CDR2 sequences are SGHNT and YYREEE (reference sequence). The trim removed 3 bases at V and 9 bases at J, leaving 3 bases unmatched. The CDR3 DNA reads TGTGCCAGCAGCTCAGGACTAGCGGGAGTTGAGCAGTTCTTC. Translation gives CASSSGLAGVEQFF.

The chain joins TRBV7-9 to TRBJ1-2; tentative D call: TRBD1 (5 bases). Germline V gene sequence: CDR1 SEHNR, CDR2 FQNEAQ (reference sequence). V was trimmed by 0 bases and J by 4 bases, leaving 12 bases between them. The CDR3 is 15 residues long. CDR3 DNA: TGTGCCAGCAGCTTAGCCGGCGGGGCTATCTATGGCTACACCTTC. Its protein product is CASSLAGGAIYGYTF. Using reference TRBV7-9 and TRBJ1-2 for the parts outside the CDR3, the full variable domain is DTGVSQNPRHKITKRGQNVTFRCDPISEHNRLYWYRQTLGQGPEFLTYFQNEAQLEKSRLLSDRFSAERPKGSFSTLEIQRTEQGDSAMYLCASSLAGGAIYGYTFGSGTRLTVV.

This clone came up once. The gene calls are TRBV6-5 and TRBJ2-2; D is perhaps TRBD1 (5 bases). The CDR3 contains 13 residues. Per germline, CDR1 MNHEY and CDR2 SVGAGI. Trimming shortened V by 11 bases and J by 0 bases, and 10 bases separated the two germline ends. This CDR3 is CAAAGSNTGELFF. DNA of the CDR3: TGTGCCGCGGCAGGGTCGAACACCGGGGAGCTGTTTTTT.

The gene calls are TRBV27 and TRBJ1-4; D may be TRBD1 (5 bases). Trimming removed 8 bases from V and 11 bases from J, with 15 bases in between. The CDR3 is 12 residues long. Germline V gene data show CDR1 as MNHEY and CDR2 as SMNVEV (reference sequence). CDR3 nucleotides: TGTGCCAGCTGTGCTCAAAGGGGTAAACTGTTTTTT. Residues: CASCAQRGKLFF.

The J gene is TRBJ1-2, the V gene TRBV30; 7 bases map to TRBD1. The CDR3 loop spans 12 amino acids. The V gene's germline CDR1 is GTSNPN and CDR2 SVGIG (reference sequence). The CDR3 is CATTGTNYGYTF. Written as DNA, the CDR3 is TGTGCTACGACAGGGACTAACTATGGCTACACCTTC.

This clone is categorized as medium-sized (0.01 to 0.1%). The chain combines TRBV2 with TRBJ1-3; TRBD1 agrees at 8 bases. J lost 0 bases, V lost 6 bases, and 4 bases had no gene match. The V gene's germline CDR1 is SNHLY and CDR2 FYNNEI. This CDR3 spans 15 amino acids. The DNA of the CDR3 is TGTGCCAGCAGCGGACAGGGCGACTCTGGAAACACCATATATTTT. It yields the protein CASSGQGDSGNTIYF.

The chain employs TRBV4-2 and TRBJ1-4; 7 nucleotides line up with TRBD1. CDR3 length: 14 amino acids. J lost 4 bases, V lost 7 bases, and 6 bases had no gene match. Germline values: CDR1 LGHNA, CDR2 YNFKEQ. CDR3 nucleotides: TGTGCCAGCACCCCGGGACAGAGTAATGAAAAACTGTTTTTT. As protein: CASTPGQSNEKLFF.

This rearrangement joins TRBV4-2 to TRBJ1-2; no clear D. The germline V gene encodes CDR1 LGHNA and CDR2 YNFKEQ. Trimming cost V 0 bases and J 8 bases, with 16 bases left between them. This CDR3 spans 15 amino acids. CDR3 region: CASSQDLGGMGGYTF. In DNA form, the CDR3 reads TGTGCCAGCAGCCAAGATTTGGGAGGGATGGGCGGCTACACCTTC.

The gene calls are TRBV6-4 and TRBJ2-1; D perhaps matches TRBD2 (6 bases). V dropped 0 bases and J dropped 3 bases, with 12 bases sitting between them. CDR1 is MRHNA and CDR2 is SNTAGT in the germline V gene. The CDR3 runs 16 residues. The CDR3 DNA reads TGTGCCAGCAGTGACTCGGGCGGGACTGGCTACAATGAGCAGTTCTTC. Translating gives CASSDSGGTGYNEQFF.

This chain connects TRBV27 to TRBJ1-1; 9 nucleotides line up with TRBD1. The CDR3 runs 13 residues. The germline gives CDR1 MNHEY, CDR2 SMNVEV (reference sequence). V lost 7 bases, J lost 5 bases, and 5 bases stayed unmatched. CDR3 residues: CASKGQGWTEAFF. CDR3 DNA sequence: TGTGCCAGCAAGGGACAGGGATGGACTGAAGCTTTCTTT.

V gene TRBV6-1 combines with J gene TRBJ2-2, with TRBD1 matching over 11 bases. Germline V gives CDR1 MNHNS, CDR2 SASEGT. The ends lost 0 bases at V and 4 bases at J; junction bases unmatched: 10. The CDR3 contains 19 residues. CDR3 amino acids: CASSEAPDAGTGGTGELFF. The CDR3 coding sequence is TGTGCCAGCAGTGAAGCGCCGGATGCTGGGACAGGGGGCACCGGGGAGCTGTTTTTT.

The chain joins TRBV5-1 to TRBJ2-1, with 7 bases matching TRBD1. V lost 0 bases and J lost 8; bases outside the gene matches: 17. From germline, CDR1 is SGHRS and CDR2 YFSETQ. The CDR3 is 18 amino acids. The CDR3 reads CASSLDRGAYNGLDEQFF. DNA for the CDR3: TGCGCCAGCAGCTTGGACAGGGGAGCCTACAATGGACTCGATGAGCAGTTCTTC.

The chain carries TRBV27 and TRBJ1-5; TRBD1 agrees at 7 bases. CDR1 and CDR2 from the germline V gene are MNHEY and SMNVEV (reference sequence). The CDR3 covers 15 residues. The J segment lost 7 bases and the V segment lost 0 bases, leaving 6 bases of the junction unmatched. This CDR3 reads CASSLSGQWGQPQHF. DNA of the CDR3: TGTGCCAGCAGTTTATCGGGACAGTGGGGGCAGCCCCAGCATTTT.

The chain has TRBV28 and TRBJ2-2, with 9 bases matching TRBD2. This CDR3 spans 16 amino acids. The junction had 7 bases not matched to a gene; V was cut back by 4 bases and J by 4 bases. Germline V gene data show CDR1 as MDHEN and CDR2 as SYDVKM. CDR3 sequence (DNA): TGTGCCAGCAGTTCCCTGGGAGCGGGAGGCACCGGGGAGCTGTTTTTT. Amino acids: CASSSLGAGGTGELFF.

The chain joins TRBV7-9 to TRBJ2-2; 8 positions match TRBD1. The CDR3 is 15 residues long. Unmatched junction bases numbered 7, after V lost 6 bases and J lost 4 bases. Germline V gene data show CDR1 as SEHNR and CDR2 as FQNEAQ (reference sequence). This CDR3 reads CASSSSGTGTGELFF. The CDR3 DNA follows: TGTGCCAGCAGTTCCTCCGGGACAGGCACCGGGGAGCTGTTTTTT.

This chain connects TRBV28 to TRBJ1-1, with D tentatively TRBD1 (6 bases). The CDR3 is 14 residues long. Trimming removed 6 bases at V and 0 bases at J, with 11 bases between. The germline gives CDR1 MDHEN, CDR2 SYDVKM. CDR3: CASSAQGLNTEAFF. The CDR3, as DNA: TGTGCCAGCAGCGCACAGGGCTTGAACACTGAAGCTTTCTTT. The whole variable domain, filled in from reference TRBV28 and TRBJ1-1, reads DVKVTQSSRYLVKRTGEKVFLECVQDMDHENMFWYRQDPGLGLRLIYFSYDVKMKEKGDIPEGYSVSREKKERFSLILESASTNQTSMYLCASSAQGLNTEAFFGQGTRLTVV.

J is TRBJ1-2 and V is TRBV2; 7 positions agree with TRBD1. Germline V gene sequence: CDR1 SNHLY, CDR2 FYNNEI. The CDR3 spans 13 residues. The V and J ends lost 3 bases and 6 bases, in that order; junction bases with no gene match: 4. CDR3 nucleotide sequence: TGTGCCAGCAGTGAGTACAGGGGAGATGGCTACACCTTC. Translated, it gives CASSEYRGDGYTF.

This clone appeared a single time. The chain employs TRBV6-1 and TRBJ2-7; D may be TRBD2 (5 bases). This CDR3 has 15 residues. V was shortened by 5 bases and J by 0 bases, with 14 bases between the two germline ends. Germline V gene data show CDR1 as MNHNS and CDR2 as SASEGT. CDR3: CASSIGLLSSYEQYF. CDR3 nucleotide sequence: TGTGCCAGCAGTATTGGACTCCTAAGCTCCTACGAGCAGTACTTC.

This clone was recorded once. The chain couples TRBV4-2 to TRBJ2-2; tentatively, D is TRBD2 (6 bases). The CDR3 runs 15 residues. Germline loops: CDR1 LGHNA, CDR2 YNFKEQ. Between the trimmed V and J ends, which lost 0 bases and 6 bases, there was a span of 11 bases. CDR3 coding DNA: TGTGCCAGCAGCCAAGACGGGAGTAGTCCCGGGGAGCTGTTTTTT. This codes for CASSQDGSSPGELFF.

This chain uses TRBV7-8 with TRBJ2-1; TRBD2 matches at 7 bases. J gave up 10 bases and V 5 bases, and 17 bases lay outside the gene matches. CDR3 length equals 16 residues. Germline V lookup: CDR1 SGHVS, CDR2 FQNEAQ. CDR3 sequence: CASSAKVGTTRGEQFF. CDR3 DNA: TGTGCCAGCAGCGCGAAGGTCGGGACTACTCGGGGAGAGCAGTTCTTC.

J is TRBJ2-1 and V is TRBV19, with D possibly being TRBD2 (6 bases). Trimming removed 8 bases at V and 14 bases at J, with 13 bases between. Germline-derived CDR1 and CDR2 are LNHDA and SQIVND (reference sequence). This CDR3 contains 10 residues. CDR3 nucleotide sequence: TGTGCCAGTGGGGGGAGTTTGAAGTTCTTC. It encodes CASGGSLKFF.

The chain recombines TRBV29-1 with TRBJ2-2; 8 nucleotides agree with TRBD1. The trim removed 5 bases at V and 6 bases at J, leaving 2 bases unmatched. The CDR3 runs 12 residues. Germline CDR1 SQVTM, CDR2 ANQGSEA. CDR3 region: CSVTTGAGELFF. In DNA form, the CDR3 reads TGCAGCGTTACGACAGGGGCCGGGGAGCTGTTTTTT.

The V call is TRBV18, the J call TRBJ1-2; perhaps TRBD1 as D (6 bases). CDR3 length: 13 amino acids. With 1 base removed from V and 3 bases from J, the gap between germline ends came to 6 bases. Germline V gene lookup returns CDR1 KGHSH and CDR2 LQKENI. CDR3 DNA sequence: TGTGCCAGCTCACCACGACAGGACTATGGCTACACCTTC. Its translation: CASSPRQDYGYTF.